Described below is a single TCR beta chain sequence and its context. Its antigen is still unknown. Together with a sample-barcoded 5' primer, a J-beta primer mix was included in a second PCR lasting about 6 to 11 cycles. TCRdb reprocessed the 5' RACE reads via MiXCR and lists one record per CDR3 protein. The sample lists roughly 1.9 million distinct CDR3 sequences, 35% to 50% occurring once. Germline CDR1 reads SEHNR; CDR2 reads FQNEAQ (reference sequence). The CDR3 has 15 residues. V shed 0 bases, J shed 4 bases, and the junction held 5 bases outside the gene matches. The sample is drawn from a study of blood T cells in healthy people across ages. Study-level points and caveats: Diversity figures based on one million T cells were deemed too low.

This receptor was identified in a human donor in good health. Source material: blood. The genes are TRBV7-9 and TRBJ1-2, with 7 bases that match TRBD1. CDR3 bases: TGTGCCAGCAGCTTAGCGAAGACAGGGATCTATGGCTACACCTTC. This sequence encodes CASSLAKTGIYGYTF.